This T cell receptor beta chain was profiled in a study of T cells after yellow fever vaccination. Study-level results: A small share of clonotypes appeared in both CD4 and CD8 compartments. Abundant clonotypes from the bulk population could have been carried over as contaminants into FACS-sorted repertoires.

This CDR3 has 16 residues. The V gene's germline CDR1 is SGHRS and CDR2 YFSETQ. The ends were cut back, 0 bases at V and 1 base at J, with 13 bases in the middle. About this clonotype itself: The antigen is undetermined.

A process of 5'RACE template switching, which added a universal primer site and UMIs, was used to make TCR cDNA. MiXCR was run by TCRdb on the 5' RACE reads, yielding one entry per CDR3 protein. The sample lists approximately 300,000 distinct CDR3 sequences; 6.8% were seen once. The clonotype originates from a man aged 18 to 29 who received the YFV17D yellow fever vaccine. The source was PBMCs, collected approximately 47 days after the first yellow fever vaccination. This chain uses TRBV5-1 with TRBJ1-2, with D tentatively TRBD1 (6 bases). Here the CDR3 reads CASSLEGGDLNYGYTF. CDR3 in DNA: TGCGCCAGCAGCTTGGAGGGGGGAGATCTTAACTATGGCTACACCTTC.